This entry features one T cell receptor beta chain sequence. This clonotype showed up just a few times. What this receptor recognizes is not known. No much larger clone exists at a distance of one base, and base qualities are not known. The sample was run on an Illumina NovaSeq 6000. Using 5'RACE with constant-segment primers, TCRalpha and TCRbeta cDNA libraries were constructed, with sample barcodes and unique molecular identifiers added in the process. Trizol reagent was used to extract RNA from every sample. The libraries were amplified in two PCR steps, and the second step added a second sample barcode and Illumina TruSeq adapters. Libraries were sequenced on an Illumina NovaSeq with 2 x 150 bp paired-end reads. Per the original workflow: Reads were demultiplexed and collapsed into UMI-guided consensus sequences with migec v1.2.7. Using mixcr v2.1.11, UMI consensuses were aligned to TRA and TRB V and J templates and then assembled into clonotypes. A clonotype was counted as expanded or contracted only if both edgeR and NoisET called the change significant, with noise models trained on biological replicates. edgeR calls used a false discovery rate-adjusted p below 0.01 and a log2 fold-change threshold of 1. PCA with hierarchical clustering of max-normalized trajectories of the 1000 most abundant clonotypes was used as exploratory dynamics analysis. Separately sequenced CD4+ and CD8+ repertoires were used to assign a CD4 or CD8 phenotype to each responding clone. TCRdb applied fastp at Q25 and MiXCR to the public reads, then kept only in-frame beta chains. Rows matching on CDR3 protein sequence are summarized as one entry with the most common DNA and genes. The V and J calls follow TCRdb's processing rather than the paper's. For this sample there are 310,000 or so distinct CDR3 sequences; approximately 15% appear just once. Around a fifth of the sample rests with the top ten.

Reading from cysteine to phenylalanine, the CDR3 counts 13 amino acids. CDR3 DNA is the only sequence kept; it has 39 bases, read in frame from the first base. From a lookup of the germline V gene, CDR1 and CDR2 are SNHLY and FYNNEI. Trimming costs V 5 bases and J 3 bases, and their ends lie 7 bases apart. The source of the sample is a study of T-cell memory formation after mild COVID-19 (dated by TCRdb to the early 2020s). Describing the broader study: Most TCR sequence clusters were specific to one of the two donors. In two donors, T-cell clones that expanded and contracted after mild COVID-19 were followed by sequencing TCRalpha and TCRbeta repertoires longitudinally. The cohort was made up of two young adult volunteers, one female and one male, who were previously healthy. Study-wide findings and limitations: Clones that contracted from day 15 to 85 showed balanced CD4/CD8 phenotypes, whereas a second wave of clones that expanded from day 15 to 37 leaned towards CD4+. Contracting CD4+ clones turned up mainly in the CM and EM memory subsets, whereas EMRA was where CD8+ clones were enriched. The second-wave clones that peaked on day 37 were not confirmed to be SARS-CoV-2 specific. The study included only two mild cases, and larger cohorts that include severe cases with pre-infection samples were judged to be necessary. Some responding clones were detected in pre-infection memory, which suggested that pre-existing cross-reactive memory T cells had joined the SARS-CoV-2 response.

Ficoll-Paque density gradient centrifugation was the method used to isolate PBMCs. The TCR comes from a man younger than 30 who had mild COVID-19 (a few samples of this study predate the infection). The sample titles of this study are shuffled in the database, so cell type and time point are left out; the donor was told from shared clones. The rearranged chain carries TRBV2 and TRBJ1-4, with an unclear D gene assignment. The specimen was PBMCs or a T cell subset sorted from them (not recorded which). The CDR3 is CASSWGPNEKLFF. At the DNA level, the sequence is TGTGCCAGCAGTTGGGGTCCTAATGAAAAACTGTTTTTT.